These 11 T cell receptor beta chains were sequenced from one sample in a study of lymphopenia after photon versus proton radiotherapy. Here immunoSEQ multiplex PCR was the method, and the copy in TCRdb shows in-frame clones only, minus some. The sample has about 16,000 clones; approximately 90% are singletons. The sample here was peripheral blood, taken from a patient treated with proton-based radiotherapy. These receptors were taken from a woman between 55 and 75 years old with cholangiocarcinoma. Some clones in this sample may be carry-over from other donors' samples.

The chain combines TRBV18 with TRBJ1-4, with TRBD1 matching over 8 bases. The CDR3 has 15 amino acids. Germline CDR1 is KGHSH and CDR2 is LQKENI. V shed 3 bases, J shed 10 bases, and the junction held 10 bases outside the gene matches. Here the CDR3 reads CASSPRTGRSGKLFF. The CDR3, as DNA: TGTGCCAGCTCACCGCGGACAGGGAGAAGTGGAAAACTGTTTTTT.

The chain joins TRBV7-9 to TRBJ1-2; D call uncertain. The germline V gene encodes CDR1 SEHNR and CDR2 FQNEAQ (reference sequence). V lost 0 bases and J lost 8, with 16 bases in between. There are 15 residues in the CDR3. For the CDR3, the DNA is TGTGCCAGCAGCTTAGCGATTCTCCCGTTGGAGGGCTACACCTTC. As protein: CASSLAILPLEGYTF.

V is TRBV5-3 and J is TRBJ2-1; TRBD2 is a possible D gene (6 bases). TRBV5-3 carries the ORF label, with uncertain function. The CDR3 length is 16 residues. V was clipped by 4 bases and J by 6 bases, with 20 bases between them. CDR3 region: CARSQGPGVLGNEQFF. CDR3 DNA sequence: TGTGCCAGAAGCCAGGGCCCGGGGGTATTAGGCAATGAGCAGTTCTTC.

CDR3: CASSLRNRDGNTIYF. The CDR3 nucleotides are TGCGCCAGCAGCTTGAGGAACAGGGACGGAAACACCATATATTTT. The chain employs TRBV5-1 and TRBJ1-3, with D perhaps TRBD1 (6 bases). The V end was cut by 1 base, the J end by 4 bases, with 12 bases between. This CDR3 is built from 15 residues. Looked up from germline, CDR1 is SGHRS and CDR2 is YFSETQ.

The CDR3, as DNA: TGTGCCAGCAGCAAAGGGGATCGTTACGAGCAGTACTTC. Its translation: CASSKGDRYEQYF. This chain joins TRBV5-5 and TRBJ2-7, with D possibly matching TRBD1 (5 bases). Looked up from germline, CDR1 is SGHKS and CDR2 is YYEKEE (reference sequence). There are 13 residues in the CDR3. The V end lost 4 bases, the J end lost 4 bases, and 12 bases lay between the germline ends.

The gene calls are TRBV18 and TRBJ2-5; D tentatively fits TRBD1 or TRBD2 (5 bases each). The CDR3 runs to 14 residues. V lost 4 bases to trimming and J lost 4 bases, with 13 bases between them. The germline gives CDR1 KGHSH, CDR2 LQKENI. For the CDR3, the DNA is TGTGCCAGCTCACACCAGGGAGAGGGAGAGACCCAGTACTTC. Translation: CASSHQGEGETQYF.

This clone is a singleton in its sample. The chain has TRBV6-1 and TRBJ2-5; possibly TRBD1 for D (6 bases). The CDR3 is 14 residues long. The germline CDR1 and CDR2 sequences are MNHNS and SASEGT. Trimming stripped 2 bases from V and 6 bases from J, with 13 bases between. CDR3 nucleotide sequence: TGTGCCAGCAGTGAAAGCGGCCAGGGGAAGACCCAGTACTTC. This codes for CASSESGQGKTQYF.

Only one count was recorded for this clone. The gene calls are TRBV2 and TRBJ2-7; D uncertain. Germline assignment: CDR1 SNHLY and CDR2 FYNNEI. The CDR3 is 12 residues long. The ends were cut back, 3 bases at V and 6 bases at J, with 9 bases in the middle. Here the CDR3 reads CASSDLPVEQYF. In DNA form, the CDR3 reads TGTGCCAGCAGTGACCTCCCGGTCGAGCAGTACTTC. Filled out from reference TRBV2 and TRBJ2-7, the complete variable domain reads EPEVTQTPSHQVTQMGQEVILRCVPISNHLYFYWYRQILGQKVEFLVSFYNNEISEKSEIFDDQFSVERPDGSNFTLKIRSTKLEDSAMYFCASSDLPVEQYFGPGTRLTVT.

V usage is TRBV10-2 and J usage is TRBJ2-1; no reliable D call. Germline V gene data show CDR1 as WSHSY and CDR2 as SAAADI. Trimming left V 5 bases short and J 4 bases short, with 15 bases between. The CDR3 sequence is 15 residues long. The CDR3 spells CASSPVAPEYNEQFF. The CDR3, as DNA: TGCGCCAGCAGTCCGGTGGCCCCGGAGTACAATGAGCAGTTCTTC.

This clone was counted between two and nine times. The J gene is TRBJ1-2, the V gene TRBV19, with D perhaps TRBD1 (6 bases). The V and J ends lost 10 bases and 4 bases respectively, with 13 bases between them. Germline CDR1 reads LNHDA; CDR2 reads SQIVND (reference sequence). This CDR3 is built from 12 residues. The CDR3 reads CATGAGIYGYTF. The CDR3 bases are TGTGCCACAGGGGCAGGGATCTATGGCTACACCTTC.

This chain links TRBV5-1 with TRBJ2-1; D possibly corresponds to TRBD1 (5 bases). The CDR3 totals 14 residues. Germline assignment: CDR1 SGHRS and CDR2 YFSETQ. V gave up 5 bases and J gave up 1 base, with 10 bases separating them. In DNA, the CDR3 is TGCGCCAGCAGAAGGGGCGAGTCCTACAATGAGCAGTTCTTC. It encodes CASRRGESYNEQFF.